This T cell receptor beta chain was obtained from a study of shared clonotypes between healthy human individuals. Study-wide results and limits: Generally, naive subsets came out with larger estimated richness than memory subsets.

As to this clone: Antigen unknown. The same CDR3 also results from other DNA sequences found in this sample.

Healthy and HIV-negative, the adult donors had no recent acute infections or vaccinations. CDR3 length equals 16 residues. V shed 3 bases, J shed 0 bases, and the junction held 4 bases outside the gene matches. Germline V CDR1 and CDR2: SGHAT, FQNNGV. In the study's own analysis: Junction-only sequences without quality scores came from ImmunoSEQ, so filtering differed. Assay used: immunoSEQ multiplex PCR; TCRdb lists only in-frame clones, some missing. D and trimming come from the DNA, and the V and J calls and clone size come from that table. This sample has about 1 million clones, with around 82% found just once.

The sequenced sample consisted of memory CD4+ T cells from PBMCs. Specified subset: CD45RA-negative fraction. This TCR came from a man aged 18-30 years in good health. Some clones in this sample may be carry-over from other donors' samples. This chain links TRBV11-2 with TRBJ2-3; 9 bases are shared with TRBD2. The CDR3 DNA reads as TGTGCCAGCAGCTTTACTAGCGGGTCTAGCACAGATACGCAGTATTTT. As protein: CASSFTSGSSTDTQYF.